This TCR beta chain derives from a study of T cell changes during pregnancy in multiple sclerosis. This clone appeared a single time. Generated by immunoSEQ multiplex PCR, the TCRdb table keeps only in-frame clones and is missing some. The sample yields about 32,000 clones, roughly 87% seen once. The CDR3 runs 15 residues. The trim removed 8 bases at V and 5 bases at J, leaving 12 bases unmatched. The germline V gene encodes CDR1 MRHNA and CDR2 SNTAGT. The sequence was collected from a female donor with multiple sclerosis, enrolled in a pregnancy study. The sample in question was CD8+ T cells from peripheral blood mononuclear cells, obtained in the first trimester of pregnancy. The chain links TRBV6-4 to TRBJ2-5; 9 bases align to TRBD2. CDR3 region: CASSPKAGGGETQYF. The CDR3 region has the DNA TGTGCCAGCTCCCCCAAAGCGGGAGGCGGGGAGACCCAGTACTTC.